Sequencing of this TCR beta chain was carried out in a study of blood T cells in healthy people across ages. CDR1 and CDR2 from the germline V gene are SGHTA and FQGNSA. This CDR3 has 16 residues. Trimming pared 3 bases from V and 3 bases from J, leaving 17 bases between. Then a second PCR, running roughly 7 to 11 cycles, was carried out with a sample-barcoded 5' primer and a J-beta primer mix. TCRdb used MiXCR to reprocess the 5' RACE reads, holding one entry per CDR3 protein. The table lists almost 550,000 distinct CDR3 sequences, more than 20% of them singletons, with just under 9% in the top ten. This clonotype was observed a handful of times. The same data also contributed to another study, on T cells of mothers and their children.

The chain employs TRBV7-2 and TRBJ1-2; no reliable D call. The clonotype was recovered from a boy between 10 and 17 years old in good health. The specimen was blood. The CDR3 region is CASSFEWAEAYYGYTF. Written as DNA, the CDR3 is TGTGCCAGCAGCTTCGAATGGGCGGAAGCCTACTATGGCTACACCTTC.